This T cell receptor (beta chain) was retrieved from a study of T-cell reconstitution after alpha-beta-depleted transplantation in children. Molecular barcoding with unique molecular identifiers was used for the TCRbeta library. From the PCR reads, TCRdb called clonotypes with MiXCR, one entry per CDR3 protein. In the table there are fewer than 250,000 distinct CDR3 sequences, just under 8.5% of which are singletons. Notes on the study in general: Approximately two months post-transplant, alpha-beta T cells reportedly originated from several hundred expanded graft clones. T-cell counts and diversity at one year following transplant were attributed mainly to newly produced T cells. TCRbeta diversity was high at day 60 in some patients (a result of surviving recipient T cells and thymic progenitors).

The ends lost 8 bases at V and 0 bases at J; junction bases unmatched: 7. Germline V gene sequence: CDR1 SGHRS, CDR2 YFSETQ. The CDR3 runs 15 residues. At least ten counts were recorded for this clonotype. Its antigen is undetermined. The source material was PBMCs, mostly from graft donor cells, sampled 180 days after TCRalphabeta/CD19-depleted stem cell transplant. This rearrangement joins TRBV5-1 to TRBJ2-3, with 9 positions matching TRBD1. This receptor was identified in a male patient between 10 and 17 years old who had a stem cell transplant for acute lymphoblastic leukemia, so the T cells may come from the graft donor. CDR3 sequence: CASTPGQGSTDTQYF. The CDR3 DNA reads as TGCGCCAGTACACCGGGACAGGGTAGCACAGATACGCAGTATTTT. Together with reference TRBV5-1 and TRBJ2-3, the CDR3 gives the full variable domain: KAGVTQTPRYLIKTRGQQVTLSCSPISGHRSVSWYQQTPGQGLQFLFEYFSETQRNKGNFPGRFSGRQFSNSRSEMNVSTLELGDSALYLCASTPGQGSTDTQYFGPGTRLTVL.